This is a list of T cell receptor beta chains from one sample in a study of beta chain features in type 1 diabetes. The method was immunoSEQ multiplex PCR; TCRdb's version includes in-frame clones alone and lacks a portion of them. Among approximately 280,000 clones, approximately 15% were seen once, and the ten largest hold less than 0.02%. The sequenced sample consisted of naive CD4+ T cells from blood. The receptors originated from a man younger than 30 with type 1 diabetes. Both conserved end residues are part of each CDR3. D genes are given only for firm matches. Clone sizes are given selectively: once, few, many, or a class where the clone is expanded.

CDR3 length	V gene	D gene	clone size	J gene	CDR3 protein	CDR3 DNA
14	TRBV7-2	TRBD2	few	TRBJ2-7	CASSSASGSGEQYF	TGTGCCAGCAGCTCAGCTAGCGGGAGCGGAGAGCAGTACTTC
13	TRBV5-1	-	few	TRBJ1-1	CASSQSGGTEAFF	TGCGCCAGCAGCCAATCTGGAGGCACTGAAGCTTTCTTT
15	TRBV28	TRBD2	once	TRBJ2-3	CASSLWLAGTDTQYF	TGTGCCAGCAGTTTATGGCTAGCGGGGACAGATACGCAGTATTTT
12	TRBV5-1	-	few	TRBJ2-2	CASSLRGEELFF	TGCGCCAGCAGCTTGCGGGGAGAGGAGCTGTTTTTT
17	TRBV5-1	TRBD2	-	TRBJ2-2	CASSQTSGRTNTGELFF	TGCGCCAGCAGCCAGACTAGCGGGAGGACGAACACCGGGGAGCTGTTTTTT
14	TRBV29-1	-	-	TRBJ1-5	CSVGGTDGNQPQHF	TGCAGCGTGGGGGGAACAGATGGCAATCAGCCCCAGCATTTT
15	TRBV5-1	TRBD2	-	TRBJ2-1	CASSSTAIAGVRQFF	TGCGCCAGCAGCTCGACGGCGATAGCGGGGGTGAGACAGTTCTTC
15	TRBV6-6	TRBD1	-	TRBJ1-2	CASSYNVGQGNGYTF	TGTGCCAGCAGTTACAACGTAGGACAGGGTAATGGCTACACCTTC
14	TRBV27	-	-	TRBJ2-3	CASSLGGREDTQYF	TGTGCCAGCAGTCTCGGGGGGCGGGAAGATACGCAGTATTTT
13	TRBV5-6	-	few	TRBJ1-1	CASSFKMNTEAFF	TGTGCCAGCAGCTTTAAAATGAACACTGAAGCTTTCTTT
15	TRBV6-5	TRBD1	few	TRBJ2-7	CASSYGWDRSYEQYF	TGTGCCAGCAGTTATGGTTGGGACAGATCCTACGAGCAGTACTTC
15	TRBV11-2	-	-	TRBJ2-7	CASSYQGADYYEQYF	TGTGCCAGCAGCTACCAGGGCGCAGATTACTACGAGCAGTACTTC
13	TRBV30	-	few	TRBJ2-3	CAWSVAFTDTQYF	TGTGCCTGGAGTGTAGCCTTCACAGATACGCAGTATTTT
14	TRBV11-3	-	-	TRBJ2-7	CASSQDSGVYEQYF	TGTGCCAGCAGCCAGGACTCGGGCGTCTACGAGCAGTACTTC
16	TRBV9	TRBD1	-	TRBJ2-1	CASSPRGTGDDNEQFF	TGTGCCAGCAGCCCCCGGGGGACAGGGGACGACAATGAGCAGTTCTTC
14	TRBV4-1	-	few	TRBJ2-5	CASSQDLARETQYF	TGCGCCAGCAGCCAAGACCTAGCCCGCGAGACCCAGTACTTC
14	TRBV4-3	-	few	TRBJ1-6	CASSQDHSYSPLHF	TGCGCCAGCAGCCAAGATCACAGCTATTCACCCCTCCACTTT
14	TRBV2	TRBD1	-	TRBJ1-6	CASSAGTDNSPLHF	TGTGCCAGCTCGGCTGGGACAGACAATTCACCCCTCCACTTT
14	TRBV10-3	-	few	TRBJ1-3	CAISGSGVPNTIYF	TGTGCCATCAGTGGATCAGGGGTGCCGAACACCATATATTTT
17	TRBV11-1	TRBD2	few	TRBJ2-1	CASSLREAGGPYNEQFF	TGTGCCAGCAGCTTAAGGGAAGCGGGAGGGCCCTACAATGAGCAGTTCTTC
15	TRBV19	-	few	TRBJ2-7	CASSIDTGGSYEQYF	TGTGCCAGTAGTATAGATACAGGCGGCTCCTACGAGCAGTACTTC
18	TRBV25-1	TRBD1	few	TRBJ2-6	CASPDRDMFRSGANVLTF	TGTGCCAGCCCCGACAGGGACATGTTTAGGTCTGGGGCCAACGTCCTGACTTTC
16	TRBV5-1	-	few	TRBJ2-1	CASEGGSQGSYNEQFF	TGCGCCAGCGAAGGGGGTTCACAGGGATCCTACAATGAGCAGTTCTTC
13	TRBV10-3	TRBD2	few	TRBJ2-2	CGTSGANTGELFF	TGCGGGACTAGCGGGGCGAACACCGGGGAGCTGTTTTTT
14	TRBV29-1	TRBD2	few	TRBJ2-3	CSVMPSGITDTQYF	TGCAGCGTTATGCCGAGCGGGATCACAGATACGCAGTATTTT
15	TRBV4-1	-	-	TRBJ2-5	CASSQDGRRQETQYF	TGCGCCAGCAGCCAAGATGGGAGACGCCAAGAGACCCAGTACTTC
14	TRBV7-2	-	-	TRBJ2-5	CASSLLSYQETQYF	TGTGCCAGCAGCTTATTGTCTTACCAAGAGACCCAGTACTTC
14	TRBV19	TRBD1	few	TRBJ1-5	CASSTTGENQPQHF	TGTGCCAGTAGTACTACAGGGGAAAATCAGCCCCAGCATTTT
18	TRBV7-9	TRBD2	-	TRBJ2-3	CASSPKGTSGSNTDTQYF	TGTGCCAGCAGCCCCAAGGGGACTAGCGGGAGTAACACAGATACGCAGTATTTT
13	TRBV6-6	-	few	TRBJ2-5	CASRKRDQETQYF	TGTGCCAGCAGAAAGCGGGACCAAGAGACCCAGTACTTC
14	TRBV29-1	TRBD1	-	TRBJ2-1	CSVEGGGSYNEQFF	TGCAGCGTCGAAGGGGGCGGTTCCTACAATGAGCAGTTCTTC
15	TRBV14	-	-	TRBJ1-1	CASSQEGTGSVEAFF	TGTGCCAGCAGCCAAGAAGGTACGGGAAGTGTTGAAGCTTTCTTT
13	TRBV25-1	TRBD2	-	TRBJ2-1	CASKYSGYNEQFF	TGTGCCAGCAAATATAGCGGGTACAATGAGCAGTTCTTC
15	TRBV28	-	few	TRBJ2-7	CASSLGGSLSYEQYF	TGTGCCAGCAGTTTAGGTGGGAGTCTCTCCTACGAGCAGTACTTC
15	TRBV27	-	few	TRBJ2-7	CASSLYGGQSYEQYF	TGTGCCAGCAGTTTATACGGTGGACAGAGCTACGAGCAGTACTTC
13	TRBV7-8	-	few	TRBJ1-2	CASSLFGNYGYTF	TGTGCCAGCAGCTTATTCGGGAACTATGGCTACACCTTC
23	TRBV21-1	-	-	TRBJ2-6	CASSNWVRRLAGAWGSGANVLTF	-
14	TRBV2	-	few	TRBJ2-1	CASSADGTYNEQFF	TGTGCCAGCAGTGCGGACGGGACTTACAATGAGCAGTTCTTC
18	TRBV7-2	TRBD2	once	TRBJ2-3	CASSTGTSGGAGTDTQYF	TGTGCCAGCAGCACAGGGACTAGCGGGGGGGCCGGCACAGATACGCAGTATTTT
17	TRBV28	TRBD2	-	TRBJ2-3	CASSFLRLREGTDTQYF	TGTGCCAGCAGTTTCCTACGGTTGCGGGAGGGCACAGATACGCAGTATTTT
12	TRBV28	TRBD2	-	TRBJ2-3	CASGLGTDTQYF	TGTGCCAGTGGACTAGGGACAGATACGCAGTATTTT